What follows is one T cell receptor (beta chain) and its context. The antigen is unknown. Template switching by 5'RACE produced TCR cDNA, adding a universal primer site and UMIs. TCRdb re-derived calls from the 5' RACE reads in MiXCR, one entry per CDR3 protein. Of hundreds of thousands of distinct CDR3 sequences in the sample, around 20% were seen once. This sample is drawn from a study of T cells after yellow fever vaccination. Points from the study as a whole: Across the CD4 and CD8 compartments, a small share of clonotypes was present in both. Subsequent booster samples again held most clones from primary vaccination (around 96% CD4, 85% to 90% CD8).

V lost 6 bases to trimming and J lost 2 bases; unmatched junction nucleotides: 9. This CDR3 comprises 16 residues. Per germline, CDR1 SGHAT and CDR2 FQNNGV. This TCR derives from a young man who received the YFV17D yellow fever vaccine. The gene calls are TRBV11-2 and TRBJ2-3; TRBD2 matches at 9 bases. The material sequenced was PBMCs, taken before the yellow fever booster vaccination. CDR3 sequence (DNA): TGTGCCAGCAGTCCCACTAGCGGGTACTCCACAGATACGCAGTATTTT. It is translated as CASSPTSGYSTDTQYF. The full variable domain, rest sourced from reference TRBV11-2 and TRBJ2-3, is EAGVAQSPRYKIIEKRQSVAFWCNPISGHATLYWYQQILGQGPKLLIQFQNNGVVDDSQLPKDRFSAERLKGVDSTLKIQPAKLEDSAVYLCASSPTSGYSTDTQYFGPGTRLTVL.